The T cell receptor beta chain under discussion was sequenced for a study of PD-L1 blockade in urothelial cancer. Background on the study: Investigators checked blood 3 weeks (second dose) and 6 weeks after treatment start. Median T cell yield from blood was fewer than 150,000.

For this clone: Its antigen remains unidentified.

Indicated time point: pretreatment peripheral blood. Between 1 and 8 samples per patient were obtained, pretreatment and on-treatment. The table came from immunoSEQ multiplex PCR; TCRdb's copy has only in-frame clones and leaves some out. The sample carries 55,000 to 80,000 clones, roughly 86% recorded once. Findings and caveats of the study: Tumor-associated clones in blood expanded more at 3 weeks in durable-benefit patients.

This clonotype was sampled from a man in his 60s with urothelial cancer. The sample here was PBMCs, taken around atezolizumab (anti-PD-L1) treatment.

CDR3 sequence reads: CASSSGQGLSYNSPLHF. The CDR3 nucleotides are TGCGCCAGCAGCTCGGGACAGGGTTTGTCCTATAATTCACCCCTCCACTTT. The genes are TRBV5-1 and TRBJ1-6; 9 bases line up with TRBD1. Per the germline V gene, CDR1 is SGHRS and CDR2 is YFSETQ. The CDR3 length is 17 residues. V shed 3 bases, J shed 1 base, and the junction held 5 bases outside the gene matches. The entire variable domain, with the rest obtained from reference TRBV5-1 and TRBJ1-6, is as follows: KAGVTQTPRYLIKTRGQQVTLSCSPISGHRSVSWYQQTPGQGLQFLFEYFSETQRNKGNFPGRFSGRQFSNSRSEMNVSTLELGDSALYLCASSSGQGLSYNSPLHFGNGTRLTVT.